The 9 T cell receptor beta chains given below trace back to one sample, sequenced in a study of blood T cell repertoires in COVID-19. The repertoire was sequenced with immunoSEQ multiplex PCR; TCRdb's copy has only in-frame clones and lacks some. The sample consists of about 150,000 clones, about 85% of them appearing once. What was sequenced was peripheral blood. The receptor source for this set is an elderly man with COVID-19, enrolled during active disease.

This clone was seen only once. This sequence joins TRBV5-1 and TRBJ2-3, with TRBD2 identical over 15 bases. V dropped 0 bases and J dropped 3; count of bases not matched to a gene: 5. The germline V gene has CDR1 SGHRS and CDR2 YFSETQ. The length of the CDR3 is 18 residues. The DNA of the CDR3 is TGCGCCAGCAGCTTGGAGGGACTAGCGGGGGGAAGTACAGATACGCAGTATTTT. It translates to CASSLEGLAGGSTDTQYF.

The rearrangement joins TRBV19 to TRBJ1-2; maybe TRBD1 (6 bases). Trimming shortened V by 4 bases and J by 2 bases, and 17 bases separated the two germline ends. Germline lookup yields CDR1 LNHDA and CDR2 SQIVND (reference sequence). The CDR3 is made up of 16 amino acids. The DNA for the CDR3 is TGTGCCAGTAGTACGAACCCCAGGGGAAGCAACTATGGCTACACCTTC. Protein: CASSTNPRGSNYGYTF. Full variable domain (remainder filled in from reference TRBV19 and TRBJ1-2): DGGITQSPKYLFRKEGQNVTLSCEQNLNHDAMYWYRQDPGQGLRLIYYSQIVNDFQKGDIAEGYSVSREKKESFPLTVTSAQKNPTAFYLCASSTNPRGSNYGYTFGSGTRLTVV.

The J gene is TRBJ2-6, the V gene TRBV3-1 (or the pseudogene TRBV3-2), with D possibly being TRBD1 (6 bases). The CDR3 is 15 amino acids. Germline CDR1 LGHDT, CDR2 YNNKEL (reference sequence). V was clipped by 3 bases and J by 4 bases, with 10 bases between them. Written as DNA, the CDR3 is TGTGCCAGCAGCCAGGCAGGGGCGGGGGCCAACGTCCTGACTTTC. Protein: CASSQAGAGANVLTF.

The CDR3 DNA is TGCGCCAGCAGTGAGTCGCTGGCGGGGGCCTACAATGAGCAGTTCTTC. Translating gives CASSESLAGAYNEQFF. V and J are TRBV10-2 and TRBJ2-1; 7 positions match TRBD2. Germline V CDR1 and CDR2: WSHSY, SAAADI. V dropped 0 bases and J dropped 2; count of bases not matched to a gene: 4. CDR3 length: 16 amino acids.

This CDR3 reads CASSAERGWGNTIYF. The CDR3 nucleotides are TGTGCCAGCAGTGCCGAAAGGGGTTGGGGAAACACCATATATTTT. The genes are TRBV25-1 and TRBJ1-3; D possibly corresponds to TRBD1 (5 bases). Germline lookup yields CDR1 MGHDK and CDR2 SYGVNS. The CDR3 loop spans 15 amino acids. Trimming cost V 4 bases and J 4 bases, with 14 bases left between them. The variable domain in full, with the rest retrieved from reference TRBV25-1 and TRBJ1-3, is EADIYQTPRYLVIGTGKKITLECSQTMGHDKMYWYQQDPGMELHLIHYSYGVNSTEKGDLSSESTVSRIRTEHFPLTLESARPSHTSQYLCASSAERGWGNTIYFGEGSWLTVV.

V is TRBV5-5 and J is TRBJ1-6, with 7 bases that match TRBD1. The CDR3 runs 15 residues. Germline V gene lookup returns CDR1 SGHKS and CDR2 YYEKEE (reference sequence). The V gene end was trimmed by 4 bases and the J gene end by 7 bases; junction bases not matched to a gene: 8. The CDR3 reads CASSTGTALNSPLHF. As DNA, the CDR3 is TGTGCCAGCAGCACAGGGACAGCTTTAAATTCACCCCTCCACTTT.

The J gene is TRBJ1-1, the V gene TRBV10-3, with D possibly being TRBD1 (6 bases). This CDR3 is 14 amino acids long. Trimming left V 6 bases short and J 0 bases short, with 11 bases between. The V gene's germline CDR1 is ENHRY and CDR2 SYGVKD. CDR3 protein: CAISRQEMNTEAFF. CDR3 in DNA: TGTGCCATCAGCCGACAGGAGATGAACACTGAAGCTTTCTTT.

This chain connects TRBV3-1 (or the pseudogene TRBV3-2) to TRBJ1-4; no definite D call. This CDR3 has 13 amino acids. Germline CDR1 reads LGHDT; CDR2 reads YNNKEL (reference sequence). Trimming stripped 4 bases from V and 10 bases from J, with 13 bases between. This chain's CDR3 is CASSPKGRGKLFF. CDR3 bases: TGTGCCAGCAGCCCGAAGGGTCGGGGAAAACTGTTTTTT.

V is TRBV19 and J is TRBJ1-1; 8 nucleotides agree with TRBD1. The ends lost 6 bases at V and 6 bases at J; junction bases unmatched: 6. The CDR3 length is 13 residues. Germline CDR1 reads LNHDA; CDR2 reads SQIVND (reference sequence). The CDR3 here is CASSRGRSPEAFF. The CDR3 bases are TGTGCCAGTAGCAGGGGGCGCTCCCCTGAAGCTTTCTTT. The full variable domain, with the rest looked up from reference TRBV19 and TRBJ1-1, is DGGITQSPKYLFRKEGQNVTLSCEQNLNHDAMYWYRQDPGQGLRLIYYSQIVNDFQKGDIAEGYSVSREKKESFPLTVTSAQKNPTAFYLCASSRGRSPEAFFGQGTRLTVV.